Listed below are T cell receptor beta chains from one sample, sequenced in a study of shared clonotypes between healthy human individuals. Some clones are missing from TCRdb's copy, which holds only in-frame ones; the method was immunoSEQ multiplex PCR. The sample carries about 450,000 clones, around 79% recorded once. Sequenced material: PBMCs. The receptors were gathered from a woman aged 35 to 49 in good health. Some clones in this sample may be carry-over from other donors' samples. Each CDR3 is given with its conserved first and last residue. A D gene is named only where the DNA matches it firmly. A row's size may be missing; if present it is once, few, many or a size class.

cdr3_nt: TGTGCCAGCAGCTTACAACCCCAGGGCGAGCAGTACTTC; cdr3_aa: CASSLQPQGEQYF; clone_size: .; j_call: TRBJ2-7; v_call: TRBV11-2; d_call: .
cdr3_nt: TGTGCCAGCAGCGTCCAACAGGGGGCGGTCGGCGAGCAGTACTTC; cdr3_aa: CASSVQQGAVGEQYF; clone_size: .; j_call: TRBJ2-7; v_call: TRBV7-2; d_call: TRBD1
cdr3_nt: TGTGCCAGCAGCGTAGACAGGGTCTCCAGGGAGCTGTTTTTT; cdr3_aa: CASSVDRVSRELFF; clone_size: few; j_call: TRBJ2-2; v_call: TRBV7-9; d_call: TRBD1
cdr3_nt: TGTGCCAGCAGCGTCCAGGGGAAATTATATAGCGAGCAGTACTTC; cdr3_aa: CASSVQGKLYSEQYF; clone_size: .; j_call: TRBJ2-7; v_call: TRBV5-4; d_call: .
cdr3_nt: TGCAGCGTTGAAGAGGGAGGTGGCTACACCTTC; cdr3_aa: CSVEEGGGYTF; clone_size: once; j_call: TRBJ1-2; v_call: TRBV29-1; d_call: .
cdr3_nt: TGTGCCAGCAGCTTAGTGGGGACTAGTCAGTTCTTC; cdr3_aa: CASSLVGTSQFF; clone_size: .; j_call: TRBJ2-1; v_call: TRBV7-2; d_call: TRBD2
cdr3_nt: TGTGCTACAAGGGGGGGGACAGGCTGGAACACTGAAGCTTTCTTT; cdr3_aa: CATRGGTGWNTEAFF; clone_size: .; j_call: TRBJ1-1; v_call: TRBV28; d_call: TRBD1
cdr3_nt: TGTGCCAGCAGGGGACAGGGAATCGTGCGCGAGCAGTACTTC; cdr3_aa: CASRGQGIVREQYF; clone_size: .; j_call: TRBJ2-7; v_call: TRBV2; d_call: TRBD1
cdr3_nt: TGTGCCAGCAGTGGTATTAGCGGGAACCCCTACAATGAGCAGTTCTTC; cdr3_aa: CASSGISGNPYNEQFF; clone_size: few; j_call: TRBJ2-1; v_call: TRBV2; d_call: TRBD2
cdr3_nt: TGCGCCAGCAGCCAAGATCTAGCCTATACGCAGTATTTT; cdr3_aa: CASSQDLAYTQYF; clone_size: .; j_call: TRBJ2-3; v_call: TRBV4-1; d_call: .
cdr3_nt: TGTGCCAGCAGTTACTCGAGCCTAGGGGCCTACGAGCAGTACTTC; cdr3_aa: CASSYSSLGAYEQYF; clone_size: .; j_call: TRBJ2-7; v_call: TRBV6-5; d_call: .
cdr3_nt: TGTGCCAGCAGTTTAGCTAGCGGGAACACAGATACGCAGTATTTT; cdr3_aa: CASSLASGNTDTQYF; clone_size: .; j_call: TRBJ2-3; v_call: TRBV28; d_call: TRBD2
cdr3_nt: TGCGCCAGCAGCTTGTCCGGGGGGGAGACCCAGTACTTC; cdr3_aa: CASSLSGGETQYF; clone_size: .; j_call: TRBJ2-5; v_call: TRBV5-1; d_call: TRBD2
cdr3_nt: TGTGCCAGCAGTTACGACCTACGTGGGCAGTTCTTC; cdr3_aa: CASSYDLRGQFF; clone_size: once; j_call: TRBJ2-1; v_call: TRBV6-6; d_call: .
cdr3_nt: TGCGCCAGCAGCCTTCGGGTAACAGGGCAGCCCCAGCATTTT; cdr3_aa: CASSLRVTGQPQHF; clone_size: few; j_call: TRBJ1-5; v_call: TRBV4-1; d_call: .
cdr3_nt: TGTGCCAGCAGCCCGGGGACGACTAGCGGGAGGGCCTACGAGCAGTACTTC; cdr3_aa: CASSPGTTSGRAYEQYF; clone_size: once; j_call: TRBJ2-7; v_call: TRBV25-1; d_call: TRBD2
cdr3_nt: TGTGCCAGCAGCTTATCACGGGCCGGTCTCGAGCAGTACTTC; cdr3_aa: CASSLSRAGLEQYF; clone_size: few; j_call: TRBJ2-7; v_call: TRBV11-1; d_call: .
cdr3_nt: TGTGCCGTTGGCGGGGACCCCTACAATGAGCAGTTCTTC; cdr3_aa: CAVGGDPYNEQFF; clone_size: .; j_call: TRBJ2-1; v_call: TRBV2; d_call: .
cdr3_nt: TGTGCCAGCAGCCCCACTAGCGCGGGAGCCGCAGATACGCAGTATTTT; cdr3_aa: CASSPTSAGAADTQYF; clone_size: .; j_call: TRBJ2-3; v_call: TRBV7-3; d_call: TRBD2
cdr3_nt: TGTGCCAGCAGCTTTGGGAGGGGGCTCTCCTACGAGCAGTACTTC; cdr3_aa: CASSFGRGLSYEQYF; clone_size: .; j_call: TRBJ2-7; v_call: TRBV11-2; d_call: .
cdr3_nt: TGTGCCAGCAGCCAAGGGTCGGAGACCCAGTACTTC; cdr3_aa: CASSQGSETQYF; clone_size: many; j_call: TRBJ2-5; v_call: TRBV11-2; d_call: .
cdr3_nt: TGTGCCACCAGCAGACCTACGATTCATCATGAGCAGTTCTTC; cdr3_aa: CATSRPTIHHEQFF; clone_size: .; j_call: TRBJ2-1; v_call: TRBV15; d_call: .
cdr3_nt: TGTGCCAGCAGTGCCCGGGACAGGGCCCTATATGGCTACACCTTC; cdr3_aa: CASSARDRALYGYTF; clone_size: .; j_call: TRBJ1-2; v_call: TRBV6-1; d_call: TRBD1
cdr3_nt: TGTGCCAGCAGTTTATTTCAGGGACTAGCGGATAGCACAGATACGCAGTATTTT; cdr3_aa: CASSLFQGLADSTDTQYF; clone_size: .; j_call: TRBJ2-3; v_call: TRBV28; d_call: TRBD2
cdr3_nt: TGTGCCACCAGCAGCGGTCGAGGAGTTCGCGAGCAGTACTTC; cdr3_aa: CATSSGRGVREQYF; clone_size: once; j_call: TRBJ2-7; v_call: TRBV15; d_call: .
cdr3_nt: TGTGCCAGCAGCTCTACAGTCACAGATACGCAGTATTTT; cdr3_aa: CASSSTVTDTQYF; clone_size: once; j_call: TRBJ2-3; v_call: TRBV11-3; d_call: .